These T cell receptor beta chains were read from a single sample in a study of blood T cell repertoires in COVID-19. Measured with immunoSEQ multiplex PCR; TCRdb has only the in-frame clones, and not every one. The sample carries 300,000 or so clones, 86% recorded once. The sample comprised peripheral blood. Receptor source: a woman between 45 and 60 years old with acute or convalescent COVID-19. Each CDR3 is given with its conserved first and last residue. Fields, in order: V gene, D gene, J gene, clone size, CDR3 protein, CDR3 DNA. The D gene is left open where the match is weak. A row's size may be missing; if present it is once, few, many or a size class.

>TRBV6-2/TRBV6-3|TRBD2|TRBJ2-7|NA
CASSYSSASGFKWEQYF
TGTGCCAGCAGTTACTCGAGTGCTAGCGGGTTTAAATGGGAGCAGTACTTC
>TRBV29-1|TRBD1|TRBJ2-1|once
CSVDRQGAGSYRNEQFF
TGCAGCGTTGACCGTCAGGGGGCGGGCAGTTATAGGAATGAGCAGTTCTTC
>TRBV9|NA|TRBJ2-1|NA
CASSLGTVNEQFF
TGTGCCAGCAGCTTAGGGACTGTCAATGAGCAGTTCTTC
>TRBV6-5|NA|TRBJ1-1|NA
CASRVSGSTEAFF
TGTGCCAGCAGGGTCAGTGGGAGCACTGAAGCTTTCTTT
>TRBV5-1|NA|TRBJ2-7|NA
CASSLELGESYEQYF
TGCGCCAGCAGCTTGGAATTAGGGGAATCCTACGAGCAGTACTTC
>TRBV9|TRBD2|TRBJ2-5|NA
CASSIRTSGDLGTQYF
TGTGCCAGCAGCATCCGGACTAGCGGGGACCTGGGGACCCAGTACTTC
>TRBV10-2|NA|TRBJ2-5|NA
CASRIGGTTGETQYF
TGCGCCAGCAGAATAGGAGGGACCACTGGGGAGACCCAGTACTTC
>TRBV28|NA|TRBJ2-7|few
CASSCSDTSCYEQYF
TGTGCCAGCAGTTGCTCGGACACTTCATGTTACGAGCAGTACTTC
>TRBV19|TRBD1|TRBJ2-6|NA
CASRTGSGANVLTF
TGTGCCAGTCGGACAGGCTCTGGGGCCAACGTCCTGACTTTC
>TRBV2|NA|TRBJ2-7|NA
CASSELSEQYF
TGTGCCAGCAGTGAGCTCAGTGAGCAGTACTTC
>TRBV5-6|NA|TRBJ1-6|NA
CASSPTVNSPLHF
TGTGCCAGCAGCCCGACAGTAAATTCACCCCTCCACTTT
>TRBV6-1|NA|TRBJ1-2|NA
CASSEQGWIGYTF
TGTGCCAGCAGTGAGCAGGGTTGGATTGGCTACACCTTC
>TRBV28|NA|TRBJ1-5|once
CASSFPPEQGLNQPQHF
TGTGCCAGCAGTTTCCCCCCCGAACAGGGCCTCAATCAGCCCCAGCATTTT
>TRBV2|TRBD1|TRBJ1-1|few
CASRIDRGNTEAFF
TGTGCCAGCAGGATCGACAGGGGGAACACTGAAGCTTTCTTT
>TRBV7-3|NA|TRBJ1-6|NA
CASSYGTFGSPLHF
TGTGCCAGCAGCTACGGGACATTCGGGTCACCCCTCCATTTT
>TRBV2|NA|TRBJ1-6|NA
CASIDSNSPLHF
TGTGCCAGCATAGACAGTAATTCACCCCTCCACTTT
>TRBV29-1|TRBD1|TRBJ1-2|NA
CSVLTGSNYGYTF
TGCAGCGTGCTGACAGGGTCTAACTATGGCTACACCTTC
>TRBV20-1|NA|TRBJ2-2|NA
CSASARDLLAGELFF
TGCAGTGCTAGTGCCAGGGATCTGTTGGCCGGGGAGCTGTTTTTT
>TRBV5-1|NA|TRBJ1-2|few
CASSLAGNIPYGYTF
TGCGCCAGCAGCTTGGCAGGGAACATCCCCTATGGCTACACCTTC
>TRBV4-1|NA|TRBJ2-1|NA
CASSQDYYNEQFF
TGCGCCAGCAGCCAAGATTATTACAATGAGCAGTTCTTC
>TRBV5-1|TRBD2|TRBJ2-1|NA
CASSPRVAGEGEQFF
TGCGCCAGCAGCCCCCGGGTAGCGGGAGAGGGTGAGCAGTTCTTC
>TRBV28|TRBD1|TRBJ1-1|NA
CASSSKQGLTEAFF
TGTGCCAGCAGCTCGAAACAGGGGCTCACTGAAGCTTTCTTT
>TRBV27|NA|TRBJ1-5|NA
CASRGWGEDNQPQHF
TGTGCCAGCAGGGGATGGGGAGAAGACAATCAGCCCCAGCATTTT
>TRBV5-1|TRBD1|TRBJ1-2|NA
CASSLTTGDYGYTF
TGCGCCAGCAGCTTGACGACAGGGGATTATGGCTACACCTTC
>TRBV19|NA|TRBJ2-7|NA
CASSIVASRPYEQYF
TGTGCCAGTAGTATAGTAGCCAGCCGACCCTACGAGCAGTACTTC
>TRBV5-1|NA|TRBJ2-3|once
CASSLGTTRGTDTQYF
TGCGCCAGCAGCTTGGGAACGACGCGGGGCACAGATACGCAGTATTTT
>TRBV30|NA|TRBJ1-1|NA
CAWIPGHLTNTEAFF
TGTGCCTGGATCCCGGGACACCTGACGAACACTGAAGCTTTCTTT
>TRBV29-1|TRBD1|TRBJ1-2|NA
CSVRDRGLDYGYTF
TGCAGCGTCCGTGACAGGGGGCTCGACTATGGCTACACCTTC
>TRBV13|TRBD2|TRBJ2-1|NA
CASSFILPGLANYNEQFF
TGTGCCAGCAGCTTCATACTGCCGGGACTAGCGAACTACAATGAGCAGTTCTTC
>TRBV15|TRBD2|TRBJ2-7|NA
CATSRLTSGEYEQYF
TGTGCCACCAGCCGTCTAACTAGCGGAGAATACGAGCAGTACTTC
>TRBV6-2/TRBV6-3|NA|TRBJ2-5|few
CASSYGLGRPNKETQYF
TGTGCCAGCAGTTACGGTCTCGGCAGGCCTAACAAGGAGACCCAGTACTTC